This T cell receptor (beta chain) was retrieved from a study of response to subunit inactivated influenza vaccine. TCRdb independently ran MiXCR on the RT-PCR reads; one entry per CDR3 protein. The sample contains more than 500,000 distinct CDR3 sequences, about 11% of which appear only once. Trimming took off 5 bases at V and 4 bases at J, with 12 bases between the two ends. This CDR3 comprises 14 residues. Germline values: CDR1 SGHTA, CDR2 FQGNSA. The sample was also reused in another study, on T cells expressing NK-cell markers. From that report: A 5'RACE template switching approach incorporating UMIs was used to make TCR beta cDNA. The authors sequenced eight donors, of whom seven were HCMV-seropositive and one was seronegative.

This sequence joins TRBV7-2 and TRBJ2-1; D is perhaps TRBD2 (6 bases). Specimen: PBMCs from blood, collected on the day of vaccination. The sequence was obtained from a man aged 45-65 years who received an inactivated influenza vaccine. CDR3 in DNA: TGTGCCAGCAGCCCCCGGGACTTATACAATGAGCAGTTCTTC. Translation gives CASSPRDLYNEQFF.